This is a list of T cell receptor beta chains from one sample in a study of blood T cell repertoires in COVID-19. Only in-frame clones appear in the TCRdb table, and some are missing; sequencing was by immunoSEQ multiplex PCR. The sample gives about 66,000 clones, nearly 90% of which show up once; under 4% is in the top ten. Sequencing used peripheral blood. These receptors came from a man aged 65 to 79 with acute or convalescent COVID-19. CDR3s include the opening cysteine and the closing phenylalanine or tryptophan.

V gene: TRBV5-6; J gene: TRBJ1-2; CDR3 protein: CASSLMDRRAGYTF
V gene: TRBV7-8; J gene: TRBJ2-7; CDR3 protein: CASSRRATYEQYF
V gene: TRBV12-3/TRBV12-4; J gene: TRBJ1-5; CDR3 protein: CASSQNSNQPQHF
V gene: TRBV11-2; J gene: TRBJ1-4; CDR3 protein: CASSFRGLLFF
V gene: TRBV18; J gene: TRBJ1-5; CDR3 protein: CASSPSPGNQPQHF
V gene: TRBV7-9; J gene: TRBJ1-1; CDR3 protein: CASSLVRGVDTEAFF
V gene: TRBV19; J gene: TRBJ2-7; CDR3 protein: CASSPGTYEQYF
V gene: TRBV2; J gene: TRBJ2-2; CDR3 protein: CASSSQGRIGELFF
V gene: TRBV7-9; J gene: TRBJ1-2; CDR3 protein: CASSLRTGADILWGYTF
V gene: TRBV6-5; J gene: TRBJ2-2; CDR3 protein: CASSYSGYTGELFF
V gene: TRBV5-1; J gene: TRBJ2-2; CDR3 protein: CASHFDRGAGELFF
V gene: TRBV28; J gene: TRBJ1-3; CDR3 protein: CASSPRTASGNTIYF
V gene: TRBV6-5; J gene: TRBJ1-4; CDR3 protein: CASSLQVGSRGKLFF
V gene: TRBV7-3; J gene: TRBJ2-1; CDR3 protein: CASSIGLAGRREQFF
V gene: TRBV5-5; J gene: TRBJ1-1; CDR3 protein: CASSLGGRTEAFF
V gene: TRBV5-5; J gene: TRBJ2-5; CDR3 protein: CASSLGRGVQETQYF
V gene: TRBV28; J gene: TRBJ1-5; CDR3 protein: CASSFVARNPYSNQPQHF
V gene: TRBV11-2; J gene: TRBJ2-3; CDR3 protein: CASSLEASGGLTDTQYF
V gene: TRBV19; J gene: TRBJ1-3; CDR3 protein: CASSTNSGGNTIYF
V gene: TRBV7-9; J gene: TRBJ1-5; CDR3 protein: CASSHTGVGQPQHF
V gene: TRBV13; J gene: TRBJ1-1; CDR3 protein: CASSSTGTGGRNTEAFF
V gene: TRBV5-1; J gene: TRBJ2-1; CDR3 protein: CASRYGTSGNNEQFF
V gene: TRBV6-5; J gene: TRBJ1-6; CDR3 protein: CASSYSRQGNSPLHF
V gene: TRBV4-2; J gene: TRBJ2-3; CDR3 protein: CASSHPLAGGDTDTQYF
V gene: TRBV5-4; J gene: TRBJ2-7; CDR3 protein: CASSFGDYEQYF
V gene: TRBV3-1/TRBV3-2; J gene: TRBJ1-1; CDR3 protein: CASSQGRGMNTEAFF
V gene: TRBV6-5; J gene: TRBJ2-1; CDR3 protein: CASSYRNEQFF
V gene: TRBV30; J gene: TRBJ2-3; CDR3 protein: CAWSLIPGAYTDTQYF
V gene: TRBV7-9; J gene: TRBJ2-1; CDR3 protein: CASSTGDRGSRVSQFF
V gene: TRBV14; J gene: TRBJ1-6; CDR3 protein: CASSQGTGSNSPLHF
V gene: TRBV7-2; J gene: TRBJ1-2; CDR3 protein: CASSYSTNDGYTF
V gene: TRBV2; J gene: TRBJ1-1; CDR3 protein: CASYAGGSTEAFF
V gene: TRBV6-5; J gene: TRBJ2-3; CDR3 protein: CASRPGGSTDTQYF
V gene: TRBV2; J gene: TRBJ2-3; CDR3 protein: CASSRGYRSWTDTQYF
V gene: TRBV3-1/TRBV3-2; J gene: TRBJ2-1; CDR3 protein: CAVGAVISYNEQFF
V gene: TRBV20-1; J gene: TRBJ2-3; CDR3 protein: CSARVEDTQYF
V gene: TRBV3-1/TRBV3-2; J gene: TRBJ2-5; CDR3 protein: CASSQDKTQYF
V gene: TRBV2; J gene: TRBJ2-5; CDR3 protein: CASSESAALQETQYF
V gene: TRBV7-8; J gene: TRBJ1-3; CDR3 protein: CASSSQGGAGNTIYF
V gene: TRBV3-1/TRBV3-2; J gene: TRBJ1-2; CDR3 protein: CASSFRVMGGYTF
V gene: TRBV14; J gene: TRBJ1-2; CDR3 protein: CASMGPGYGYTF
V gene: TRBV6-1; J gene: TRBJ2-7; CDR3 protein: CASSEVGGRIFEQYF
V gene: TRBV7-2; J gene: TRBJ1-2; CDR3 protein: CASSLVGTGDYTF
V gene: TRBV28; J gene: TRBJ2-1; CDR3 protein: CASRPTGGNEQFF
V gene: TRBV9; J gene: TRBJ2-5; CDR3 protein: CASSAAGGLEETQYF
V gene: TRBV27; J gene: TRBJ1-6; CDR3 protein: CASSHDRENSPLHF
V gene: TRBV5-1; J gene: TRBJ1-1; CDR3 protein: CASSLDRNTEAFF
V gene: TRBV11-2; J gene: TRBJ2-7; CDR3 protein: CASSLTRQGYEQYF
V gene: TRBV4-1; J gene: TRBJ2-7; CDR3 protein: CASSQDTDYEQYF
V gene: TRBV15; J gene: TRBJ2-1; CDR3 protein: CATSRGGQGASDEQFF
V gene: TRBV7-8; J gene: TRBJ1-1; CDR3 protein: CASSLAGVLGQNTEAFF
V gene: TRBV12-3/TRBV12-4; J gene: TRBJ2-3; CDR3 protein: CASQRGDTQYF
V gene: TRBV30; J gene: TRBJ2-1; CDR3 protein: CAWRSPRVLGEGEQFF
V gene: TRBV5-1; J gene: TRBJ2-2; CDR3 protein: CASSLGPFTGELFF
V gene: TRBV5-1; J gene: TRBJ2-5; CDR3 protein: CASSLVPPRVQETQYF
V gene: TRBV7-2; J gene: TRBJ2-3; CDR3 protein: CASSSRTGDTQYF
V gene: TRBV9; J gene: TRBJ2-3; CDR3 protein: CASSVGTPGTLQAFTDTQYF
V gene: TRBV7-8; J gene: TRBJ1-4; CDR3 protein: CASSHGDRGRLEKLFF
V gene: TRBV6-5; J gene: TRBJ1-3; CDR3 protein: CASSYAEDGNTIYF